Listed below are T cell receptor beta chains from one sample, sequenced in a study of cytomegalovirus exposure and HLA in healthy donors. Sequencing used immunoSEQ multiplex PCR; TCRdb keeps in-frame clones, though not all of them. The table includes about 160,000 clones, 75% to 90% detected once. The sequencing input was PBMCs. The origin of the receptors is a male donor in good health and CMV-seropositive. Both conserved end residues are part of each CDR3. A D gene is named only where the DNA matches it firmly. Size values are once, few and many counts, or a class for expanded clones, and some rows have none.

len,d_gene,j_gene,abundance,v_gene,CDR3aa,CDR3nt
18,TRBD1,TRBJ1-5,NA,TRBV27,CASKPLRTGISGNQPQHF,TGTGCCAGCAAGCCCCTCCGGACAGGGATTTCGGGCAATCAGCCCCAGCATTTT
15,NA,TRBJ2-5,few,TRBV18,CASSPPGKGEETQYF,TGTGCCAGCTCACCACCGGGGAAGGGGGAAGAGACCCAGTACTTC
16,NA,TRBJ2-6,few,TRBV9,CASSETQGSGANVLTF,TGTGCCAGCAGCGAAACACAGGGTTCCGGGGCCAACGTCCTGACTTTC
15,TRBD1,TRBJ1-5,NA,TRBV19,CASSIGTGGFQPQHF,TGTGCCAGTAGTATTGGGACAGGGGGCTTCCAGCCCCAGCATTTT
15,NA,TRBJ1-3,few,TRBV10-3,CAISESDRTGNTIYF,TGTGCCATCAGTGAGTCCGACAGGACTGGAAACACCATATATTTT
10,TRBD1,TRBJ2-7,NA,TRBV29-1,CSVGQGEQYF,TGCAGCGTTGGACAGGGCGAGCAGTACTTC
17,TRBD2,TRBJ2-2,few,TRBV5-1,CASSPLAGGLGTGELFF,TGCGCCAGCAGCCCACTAGCGGGAGGGCTCGGGACCGGGGAGCTGTTTTTT
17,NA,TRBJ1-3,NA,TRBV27,CASSLSLPGSSGNTIYF,TGTGCCAGCAGCCTCTCCCTCCCAGGGTCCTCTGGAAACACCATATATTTT
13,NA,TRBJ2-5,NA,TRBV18,CASSPPQRETQYF,TGTGCCAGCTCACCACCGCAGAGGGAGACCCAGTACTTC
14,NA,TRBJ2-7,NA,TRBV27,CASSLRRGTYEQYF,TGTGCCAGCAGCCTCCGTAGGGGGACCTACGAGCAGTACTTC
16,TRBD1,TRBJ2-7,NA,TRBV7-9,CASSLKRGQGRYEQYF,TGTGCCAGCAGCTTAAAAAGAGGACAGGGACGCTACGAGCAGTACTTC
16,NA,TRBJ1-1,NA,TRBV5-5,CASSLGGTGKDTEAFF,TGTGCCAGCAGCTTGGGGGGTACAGGGAAGGACACTGAAGCTTTCTTT
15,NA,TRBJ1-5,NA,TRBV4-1,CASSQGLTEDRTQHF,TGCGCCAGCAGCCAAGGGCTGACGGAAGACAGGACCCAGCATTTT
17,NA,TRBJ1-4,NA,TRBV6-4,CASSDSSRGTTNEKLFF,TGTGCCAGCAGTGACTCGAGTCGGGGGACAACTAATGAAAAACTGTTTTTT
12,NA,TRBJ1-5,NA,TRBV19,CASSRGDQPQHF,TGTGCCAGTAGTAGGGGCGATCAGCCCCAGCATTTT
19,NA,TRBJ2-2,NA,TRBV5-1,CASSLVSPSVVVSTGELFF,TGCGCCAGCAGCTTGGTTTCTCCTAGCGTGGTCGTTTCCACCGGGGAGCTGTTTTTT